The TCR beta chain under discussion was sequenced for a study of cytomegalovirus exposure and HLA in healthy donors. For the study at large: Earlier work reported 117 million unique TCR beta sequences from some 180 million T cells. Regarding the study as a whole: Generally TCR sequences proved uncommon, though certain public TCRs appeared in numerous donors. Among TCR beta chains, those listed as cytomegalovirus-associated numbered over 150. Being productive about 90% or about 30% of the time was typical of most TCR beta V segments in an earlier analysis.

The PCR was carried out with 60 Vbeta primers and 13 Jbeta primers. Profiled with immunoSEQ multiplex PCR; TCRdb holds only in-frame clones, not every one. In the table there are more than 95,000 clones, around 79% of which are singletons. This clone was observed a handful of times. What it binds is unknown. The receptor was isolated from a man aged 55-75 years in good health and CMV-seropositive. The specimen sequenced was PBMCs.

CDR3 nucleotides: TGTGCCACCACAACGGGGTCCCCAGGTGGCTACACCTTC. Protein sequence: CATTTGSPGGYTF. The chain links TRBV10-3 to TRBJ1-2, with no clear D. The CDR3 consists of 13 residues. Trimming cost V 10 bases and J 7 bases, with 19 bases left between them. CDR1 is ENHRY, CDR2 SYGVKD, per germline.